This TCR beta chain stems from a study of shared clonotypes between healthy human individuals. Points from the study as a whole: Generation probabilities were higher for clonotypes shared across all four sorted-subset donors than for unshared ones.

Only Caucasian adults living in Nashville, Tennessee made up the donor group. With respect to this clone: The antigen remains unidentified. This sample includes further DNA sequences coding for the same CDR3.

Some clones are missing from TCRdb's copy, which holds only in-frame ones; the method was immunoSEQ multiplex PCR. Among over a million clones listed, over 95% were seen once. Between the trimmed V and J ends, which lost 6 bases and 2 bases, there was a span of 11 bases. Germline assignment: CDR1 MDHEN and CDR2 SYDVKM. The CDR3 runs to 14 residues. This chain connects TRBV28 to TRBJ1-3; D ambiguous. Sequenced sample: naive CD4+ T cells sorted from blood. The subset is: CD45RA+ positively selected. This TCR was recovered from a young man in good health. The CDR3 DNA sequence: TGTGCCAGCAGCCTACTGGGTACTGGAAACACCATATATTTT. As protein: CASSLLGTGNTIYF.